These 3 T cell receptor beta chains originate from one sample sequenced in a study of T cells in Graves' hyperthyroidism and ophthalmopathy. Amplification targeted TCR beta CDR3 regions from RNA transcripts. Researchers ran a first-round RT-PCR on the TCR CDR3 using the HTBI primer set. TCRdb fed the multiplex PCR reads into MiXCR, producing one record per CDR3 protein. This sample yields about 360,000 distinct CDR3 sequences, of which 15% to 18% are seen a single time; roughly 26% belongs to the top ten. Sequenced input: blood. The origin of the receptors is a young woman with Graves' hyperthyroidism that later progressed to Graves' ophthalmopathy.

The CDR3 is CASKVGLAIYETQYF. CDR3 sequence (DNA): TGTGCCAGCAAGGTGGGACTAGCGATATATGAGACCCAGTACTTC. The V gene is TRBV2, the J gene TRBJ2-5; 10 nucleotides line up with TRBD2. Germline CDR1 SNHLY, CDR2 FYNNEI. The CDR3 has 15 amino acids. V shed 7 bases, J shed 5 bases, and the junction held 10 bases outside the gene matches.

Many counts were recorded for this clonotype. The chain carries TRBV7-9 and TRBJ2-7; 11 bases align to TRBD1. The V gene end was trimmed by 4 bases and the J gene end by 5 bases; junction bases not matched to a gene: 4. Germline CDR1 SEHNR, CDR2 FQNEAQ (reference sequence). CDR3 size: 14 residues. The chain's CDR3 is CASSSGQGGHEQYF. The CDR3 DNA is TGTGCCAGCAGCTCGGGACAGGGGGGCCACGAGCAGTACTTC.

This clonotype was counted a few times. The chain couples TRBV20-1 to TRBJ2-3, with D maybe TRBD1 (6 bases). There are 15 residues in the CDR3. Germline V lookup: CDR1 DFQATT, CDR2 SNEGSKA (reference sequence). V gave up 0 bases and J gave up 0 bases, with 10 bases separating them. The CDR3 DNA reads TGCAGTGCTAGAGATGACAGGTCTAGCACAGATACGCAGTATTTT. It specifies CSARDDRSSTDTQYF.